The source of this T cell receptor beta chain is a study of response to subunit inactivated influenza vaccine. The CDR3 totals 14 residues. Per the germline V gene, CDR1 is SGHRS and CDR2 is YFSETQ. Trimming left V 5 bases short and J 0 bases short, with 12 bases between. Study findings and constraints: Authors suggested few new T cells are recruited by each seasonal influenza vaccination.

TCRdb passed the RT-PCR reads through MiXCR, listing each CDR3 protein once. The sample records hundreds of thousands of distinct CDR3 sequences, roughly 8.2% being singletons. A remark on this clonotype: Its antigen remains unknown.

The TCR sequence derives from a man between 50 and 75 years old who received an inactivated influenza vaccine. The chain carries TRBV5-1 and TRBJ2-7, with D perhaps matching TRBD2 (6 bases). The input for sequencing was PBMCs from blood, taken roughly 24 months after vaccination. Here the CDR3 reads CASSILARSYEQYF. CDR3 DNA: TGCGCCAGCAGTATACTAGCCCGCTCCTACGAGCAGTACTTC.